This TCR beta chain was sequenced for a study of cytomegalovirus exposure and HLA in healthy donors (TCRdb year 2017). Some background on the complete study: In an earlier analysis of 587 of the donors, 276 Gb of sequence data and some 120 million unique TCR beta sequences from roughly 190 million T cells were reported. An early release covering roughly 600 HLA-typed donors comprised about 320 gigabases of sequencing data and around 86 million unique TCR sequences. The genetic ancestry cluster associated with self-reported Caucasian donors included approximately 85% of the roughly 400 genotyped donors. The study aimed to test whether signatures of past pathogen exposure could be identified by cataloging public T cell receptors. The study profiled the T cell repertoires of 500 to 800 subjects by immunosequencing and related them to cytomegalovirus serostatus. Along with the roughly 700-subject first cohort, a separate validation cohort of around 120 different subjects was used. To predict cytomegalovirus infection status, the study combined high-throughput TCR immunosequencing, statistical association of individual TCRs with disease status, and machine learning. A later analysis re-analyzed previously published TCR beta repertoires from roughly 600 donors and added high-resolution HLA genotyping to study TCR occurrence patterns. Rather than using new phenotypic data, the later analysis identified candidate immune exposures from TCR beta sequences and from how often those sequences occurred across donors. An earlier analysis of about 620 of the donors applied high-throughput TCR beta sequencing to assess whether each TCR beta V gene segment acted as functional or pseudogenic. Alongside the repertoire data, information on donor age, sex, ethnicity and CMV serostatus was compiled. In a later genetic analysis, genome-wide SNP genotypes for about three fifths of the roughly 670 donors were used, and that subset was treated as a discovery cohort. Every discovery cohort repertoire had been produced on one sequencing platform. Class I and class II HLA loci were covered by the typing at four-digit resolution. The number of typed donors differed by locus: about 620-640 for A, B, C, DRB1 and DQB1; 500 to 550 for DQA1; 606 for DPA1; and 400 to 480 for DPB1. Because of strong linkage in the cohort, four or five DR-DQ haplotypes were treated as single units for association and clustering. Across 398 genotyped donors of the cohort, an average of 235,054 unique TCR beta nucleotide sequences per donor were sequenced, and approximately 17% of those sequences were non-productive.

The paper as a whole reports these results and caveats: An association between a missense DCLRE1C variant and V-gene and J-gene trimming of TCR beta chains was found in a later genetic analysis and replicated in an independent cohort. Strong co-occurrence of HLA alleles, especially DR and DQ, made assigning TCR associations to individual alleles difficult. Because some donors lacked HLA typing at each locus, the association tests relied only on the typed subset. While some public TCRs were present in many individuals, most TCR sequences turned up only very rarely across donors. In a later genetic analysis, fewer N-insertions in productive TCRs were reported among donors in an Asian-associated ancestry cluster than the roughly 700-donor mean. According to a later analysis, most CMV-associated TCR beta chains appeared to be HLA-restricted, and the HLA associations seemed to be driven largely by CMV exposure. In vitro tests confirmed that a few of the cytomegalovirus-associated TCR beta chains recognize cytomegalovirus antigens. The study listed approximately 160 TCR beta chains as associated with cytomegalovirus. In a later analysis, HLA-associated TCR beta chains showed more clonal expansion and lower generation probabilities than non-associated chains that were equally common. A further reported finding was that TCR beta sequences accurately predicted the HLA-A and HLA-B alleles for most subjects in the first cohort. It was suggested by the authors that the approach could potentially be generalized to other disease states and immunological phenotypes. The sequencing pipeline was judged likely to have produced a cluster of highly shared sequence variants as a technical artifact. In this cohort, only TCR beta chains were sequenced, and detectable features were limited by the absence of alpha or paired-chain data. Cytomegalovirus status was reported to be diagnosed by the classifier with high specificity and sensitivity in both the original and validation cohorts. Presence/absence analyses assumed roughly uniform sequencing depth across donors, an assumption that may not hold. In a later analysis, several top co-occurrence clusters were reported to appear linked to parvovirus B19, influenza, CMV and Epstein-Barr virus. Linkage disequilibrium might explain the correlated functional status among segregating V segments, but an unknown experimental factor could not be excluded. Broadly in line with IMGT annotations, most TCR beta V segments showed up in productive rearrangements about 87% or about 30% of the time in an earlier analysis of several hundred of the donors. Immune exposure information for the cohort was limited to CMV serostatus. In a later analysis, the rate of TCR association differed among HLA loci, with DRB1 alleles having the most associated TCRs and HLA-C alleles having the fewest. Some IMGT-functional V segments, including TRBV6-2 and TRBV6-3, could not be told apart with the 87-base-pair reads, so those segments were excluded. The earlier analysis of nearly 600 of the donors excluded 15 to 20 rarely observed V segments, including chromosome 9 orphons, because counts were too low. Specific HLA alleles were associated with 16,951 TCR beta sequences at a false discovery rate of 0.05 in a later analysis.

The cohort consisted of 600 to 700 healthy bone marrow donors. All cohort members were sampled while nominally healthy, although unrecorded immune exposures were likely present. The donor was CMV seropositive and belonged to the group of 270 or so seropositive cohort members. Every donor gave a peripheral blood sample, and the peripheral blood mononuclear cells from that sample were used for TCR beta sequencing. Genomic DNA extraction from the blood cell samples was performed with the Qiagen DNeasy Blood Extraction Kit. To prepare the library, the immunoSEQ multiplex PCR assay was applied. A mixture of 60 forward primers for TCR Vbeta segments and 13 reverse primers for TCR Jbeta segments was used in the multiplex PCR. The CDR3 region of rearranged TCR beta genes was amplified from genomic DNA with a multiplex PCR assay. The amplified TCR beta libraries were sequenced on the Illumina HiSeq System as 87-base-pair reads. Processing in the source paper ran as follows. A later analysis counted about 76 million unique TCR beta chains across the roughly 700 repertoires, and roughly 11 million of these chains were shared by at least two donors. A nearest-neighbor algorithm error-corrected the raw reads and collapsed the reads into unique sequences, merging closely related sequences to remove PCR and sequencing errors. V, D and J gene segments were assigned by aligning CDR3 sequences to IMGT reference sequences. For a sequence to be retained, at least a six-nucleotide match to both a V gene segment and a J gene segment was required. A rearrangement was called productive if the CDR3 had no stop codons and remained in frame with V and J, and every other rearrangement was called non-productive. CDR3 was defined according to IMGT convention as the region running from the second conserved V-encoded cysteine to the conserved J-encoded phenylalanine. The earlier analysis of fewer than 750 of the donors excluded sequences that lacked an unambiguous match to a single V gene segment. In an earlier analysis of 587 of the donors, V segments were called functional above 56.7% productive rearrangements and were called segregating when the between-donor standard deviation exceeded 5%. To diagnose cytomegalovirus status from the catalog of TCR beta chain sequences, a statistical classification framework was built. V and J gene assignment, in a later analysis, came from comparing TCR nucleotide sequences with IMGT/GENE-DB human TR gene sequences. In a later analysis, CDR3 sequences and most-parsimonious VDJ recombination scenarios were assigned using the TCRdist pipeline. A later analysis defined each TCR beta chain by its CDR3 amino acid sequence plus V-gene family, and excluded reads lacking a unique V-gene family. A later analysis removed roughly 590 highly shared, low-generation-probability nucleotide sequences to deal with suspected cross-contamination and a sequencing artifact. In a later analysis, a clonal expansion index for each public chain was calculated from normalized within-repertoire ranks of inferred template counts. A later analysis computed generation probabilities with a VDJ recombination model fitted to out-of-frame rearrangements, and checked the results against IGoR. In a later analysis, hypergeometric tests were used to score TCR-TCR, TCR-HLA and TCR-CMV co-occurrence, with a repertoire-size bias correction applied to TCR pairs. A later analysis estimated false discovery rates by permuting HLA or CMV assignments 20 times. A later analysis grouped co-occurring TCRs with DBSCAN, adding TCRdist sequence similarity when clustering within HLA-allele-positive subsets. Co-occurrence clustering excluded repertoires with fewer than 30,000 or more than 120,000 public chains, plus five with anomalous nucleotide sharing. Drawn from immuneACCESS, this table holds only the in-frame rearrangements with V and J called that TCRdb kept. Clones are partly lost; checked studies trace under half to an unresolved V gene and leave the rest unexplained. D and trimming were read from the DNA, whereas the V and J calls and clone size are those reported in that table. For this sample there are about 120,000 clones; around three quarters appear just once. The ten largest clones add up to around 5.5% of the sample.

Remarks on this clone: This clone's antigen is unknown. It has no much larger one-base neighbor in the sample; base qualities were not kept.

Taken from the germline V gene, the CDR1 and CDR2 loops are SGHDT and YYEEEE. The cysteine opens and the phenylalanine closes a CDR3 of 16 amino acids. The CDR3 DNA has 48 bases and is translated from base 1. Compared with germline, V lacks 0 bases and J lacks 6 bases; bases without a gene match: 7. This clonotype was sampled from a man aged 18 to 30 in good health and CMV-seropositive. This chain joins TRBV5-6 to TRBJ2-2; a stretch of 8 junction bases matches TRBD1. The specimen sequenced was PBMCs. CDR3 region: CASSLVGQVGPGELFF. The nucleotide sequence reads as follows: TGTGCCAGCAGCTTGGTGGGACAGGTCGGACCCGGGGAGCTGTTTTTT.